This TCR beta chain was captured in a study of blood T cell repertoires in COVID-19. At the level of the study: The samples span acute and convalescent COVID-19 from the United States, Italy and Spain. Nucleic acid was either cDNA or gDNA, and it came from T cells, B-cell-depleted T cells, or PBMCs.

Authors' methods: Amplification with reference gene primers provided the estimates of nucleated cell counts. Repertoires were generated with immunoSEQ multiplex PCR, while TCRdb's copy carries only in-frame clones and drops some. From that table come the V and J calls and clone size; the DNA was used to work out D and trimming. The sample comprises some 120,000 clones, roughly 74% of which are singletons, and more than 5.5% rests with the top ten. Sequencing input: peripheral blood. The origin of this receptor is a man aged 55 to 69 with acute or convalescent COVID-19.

The CDR3 region has the DNA TGTGCCAGCACCTCGACCCCAATCCTGGGCGATTATGGCTACACCTTC. It translates to CASTSTPILGDYGYTF. The J gene is TRBJ1-2, the V gene TRBV7-9, with D unresolved. Trimming left V 7 bases short and J 5 bases short, with 23 bases between. Germline V gene lookup returns CDR1 SEHNR and CDR2 FQNEAQ (reference sequence). This CDR3 is built from 16 residues.